This T cell receptor (beta chain) was profiled in a study of cytomegalovirus exposure and HLA in healthy donors. Study-wide findings and caveats: Rare TCR sequences predominated, though certain public TCRs were found in many donors.

The data were produced by immunoSEQ multiplex PCR, yet TCRdb's version contains in-frame clones alone and is incomplete. The table records 140,000 to 150,000 clones, approximately 90% of them present only once. In regard to this clone: Its antigen is still unknown.

Losses at the gene ends were 7 bases for V and 3 bases for J; bases not matched to a gene: 4. Germline V CDR1 and CDR2: PRHDT, FYEKMQ (reference sequence). CDR3 length equals 13 residues. Material: PBMCs. This sequence joins TRBV13 and TRBJ2-5; TRBD2 agrees at 8 bases. The receptor was derived from a man between 18 and 29 years old in good health and CMV-seronegative. The CDR3 bases are TGTGCCAGCACCAGGGGACTAGAAGAGACCCAGTACTTC. Residues: CASTRGLEETQYF.